This T cell receptor (beta chain) comes out of a study of CD8 T cells in Susac syndrome. With random hexamers, roughly 0.45 to 1 ug RNA was reverse transcribed. The method of amplification for TCR beta CDR3 was immunoSEQ multiplex PCR, covering 54 Vbeta and 13 Jbeta. TCRdb reprocessed the immunoSEQ multiplex PCR reads with MiXCR, giving one entry per CDR3 protein. The sample contains fewer than 200,000 distinct CDR3 sequences, just under 95% of which appear only once. Germline lookup yields CDR1 MNHEY and CDR2 SMNVEV (reference sequence). V shed 5 bases, J shed 3 bases, and the junction held 11 bases outside the gene matches. CDR3 length: 17 residues. High-throughput TCR beta sequencing covered peripheral CD8+ and CD4+ T cells. Healthy donors formed controls matched for age and sex. TEMRA cells were FACS-enriched, while CD8+ and CD4+ T cells were negatively isolated.

The origin of this receptor is a human donor in good health. The chain is built from TRBV27 and TRBJ2-7; TRBD2 aligns across 12 bases. Sequenced: CD4+ T cells from PBMCs. The CDR3 DNA reads as TGTGCCAGCAGTCCCAGTACAGGACTAGCGGGATACTACGAGCAGTACTTC. It encodes CASSPSTGLAGYYEQYF.